Following are 26 T cell receptor beta chains from one sample sequenced in a study of cytotoxic CD8 clonotypes in ibrutinib-treated CLL. Measured with immunoSEQ multiplex PCR; TCRdb has only the in-frame clones, and not every one. The table lists under 35,000 clones, about three quarters of them singletons, with around 55% in the top ten. The specimen was PBMCs, collected after 24 months of ibrutinib treatment. These receptors came from a human donor with chronic lymphocytic leukemia.

The rearrangement uses TRBV7-9 and TRBJ2-3; no definite D call. This CDR3 spans 13 amino acids. The V end lost 7 bases, the J end lost 10 bases, and 18 bases lay between the germline ends. Germline V CDR1 and CDR2: SEHNR, FQNEAQ (reference sequence). The CDR3 here is CASTPTQIRSQYF. The DNA of the CDR3 is TGTGCCAGCACCCCCACTCAGATCAGGTCGCAGTATTTT.

The count of this clone is one. This sequence joins TRBV4-2 and TRBJ2-2; D is unclear. The germline V and J ends were trimmed by 0 bases and 6 bases, with 5 bases remaining between them. This CDR3 region has 13 residues. Germline assignment: CDR1 LGHNA and CDR2 YNFKEQ. DNA for the CDR3: TGTGCCAGCAGCCAAGATGGGCCCGGGGAGCTGTTTTTT. This sequence encodes CASSQDGPGELFF.

V is TRBV28 and J is TRBJ2-7, with D tentatively TRBD1 (7 bases). CDR1 and CDR2 from the germline V gene are MDHEN and SYDVKM. CDR3 length: 13 amino acids. V was pared by 6 bases and J by 2 bases, with 11 bases between. DNA for the CDR3: TGTGCCAGCAGCCAGGGGGGCCCCTACGAGCAGTACTTC. Encoded protein: CASSQGGPYEQYF.

The chain carries TRBV4-1 and TRBJ1-1; D ambiguous. Germline V CDR1 and CDR2: MGHRA, YSYEKL. The germline V and J ends were trimmed by 4 bases and 1 base, with 13 bases remaining between them. This CDR3 has 15 residues. CDR3 sequence (DNA): TGCGCCAGCAGCCCTAACTGGGGATCGAACACTGAAGCTTTCTTT. The encoded protein is CASSPNWGSNTEAFF.

The chain couples TRBV9 to TRBJ2-7, with 15 positions matching TRBD2. This CDR3 is 17 amino acids long. The V segment lost 0 bases and the J segment 5 bases; nucleotides outside the gene matches: 6. The V gene's germline CDR1 is SGDLS and CDR2 YYNGEE. The CDR3 here is CASSVGGLAGGLNEQYF. DNA of the CDR3: TGTGCCAGCAGCGTAGGTGGACTAGCGGGGGGGCTAAACGAGCAGTACTTC.

This chain links TRBV9 with TRBJ2-2, with 8 bases fitting TRBD2. The V segment lost 4 bases and the J segment 6 bases; nucleotides outside the gene matches: 17. Per germline, CDR1 SGDLS and CDR2 YYNGEE. CDR3 length: 18 amino acids. The CDR3 sequence: CASSSPRGLSGGSGELFF. The CDR3 coding sequence is TGTGCCAGCAGCTCCCCCCGGGGTCTCAGCGGGGGTTCCGGGGAGCTGTTTTTT.

V is TRBV11-2 and J is TRBJ2-3; D unresolved. V lost 3 bases, J lost 2 bases, and 9 bases lay in between. The CDR3 is made up of 14 amino acids. Per germline, CDR1 SGHAT and CDR2 FQNNGV. CDR3 residues: CASSFLRNTDTQYF. Here the CDR3 DNA reads TGTGCCAGCAGCTTTTTACGAAACACAGATACGCAGTATTTT.

The CDR3 bases are TGTGCCAGCAGCCCTCCCGGGACTCGAACGACCGGGGAGCTGTTTTTT. Translation gives CASSPPGTRTTGELFF. J is TRBJ2-2 and V is TRBV7-9; a possible D gene is TRBD2 (6 bases). CDR1 is SEHNR, CDR2 FQNEAQ, per germline (reference sequence). The CDR3 extends over 16 amino acids. Trimming took off 5 bases at V and 5 bases at J, with 18 bases between the two ends.

CDR3 nucleotide sequence: TGTGCCAGCAGCGTAGAACAGTTCCAGTCACCCCTCCACTTT. Translating it yields CASSVEQFQSPLHF. This rearrangement joins TRBV9 to TRBJ1-6; no clear D gene. V dropped 0 bases and J dropped 10 bases, with 11 bases sitting between them. The CDR3 is 14 amino acids. Germline V gene data show CDR1 as SGDLS and CDR2 as YYNGEE.

The rearrangement uses TRBV29-1 and TRBJ2-5; a possible D gene is TRBD2 (5 bases). The CDR3 has 11 residues. V lost 7 bases and J lost 3, with 9 bases in between. The V gene's germline CDR1 is SQVTM and CDR2 ANQGSEA. The CDR3 region is CSGGREETQYF. For the CDR3, the DNA is TGCAGCGGCGGGCGAGAAGAGACCCAGTACTTC.

J is TRBJ2-7 and V is TRBV10-2, with D maybe TRBD1 (5 bases). V was cut by 2 bases and J by 3 bases, with 20 bases left in between. The CDR3 totals 17 residues. Germline V CDR1 and CDR2: WSHSY, SAAADI. CDR3 residues: CASSEAYRAGIIYEQYF. The CDR3 DNA follows: TGCGCCAGCAGTGAGGCTTATCGGGCAGGGATCATCTACGAGCAGTACTTC.

The chain links TRBV7-2 to TRBJ1-5, with no clear D. V was pared by 7 bases and J by 6 bases, with 13 bases between. Germline CDR1 is SGHTA and CDR2 is FQGNSA. The CDR3 consists of 13 residues. In DNA, the CDR3 is TGTGCCAGCAATCTTGGGCTAGGTCAGCCCCAGCATTTT. This gives the protein CASNLGLGQPQHF.

The gene calls are TRBV6-5 and TRBJ2-1; 12 bases line up with TRBD1. The length of the CDR3 is 15 residues. CDR1 and CDR2 (germline): MNHEY, SVGAGI. The V segment lost 2 bases and the J segment 8 bases; nucleotides outside the gene matches: 4. Here the CDR3 reads CASSYGDRGRDEQFF. Written as DNA, the CDR3 is TGTGCCAGCAGTTACGGGGACAGGGGGCGCGATGAGCAGTTCTTC.

The CDR3 region has the DNA TGTGCCAGCAGTGAACTGGCGGGGGGACCCACAGATACGCAGTATTTT. This codes for CASSELAGGPTDTQYF. V gene TRBV2 combines with J gene TRBJ2-3, with 8 bases matching TRBD2. This CDR3 comprises 16 residues. Germline CDR1 reads SNHLY; CDR2 reads FYNNEI. V gave up 2 bases and J gave up 2 bases; unmatched junction bases: 6.

J is TRBJ2-3 and V is TRBV9, with unresolved D. The V end was cut by 0 bases, the J end by 2 bases, with 13 bases between. Germline lookup yields CDR1 SGDLS and CDR2 YYNGEE. This CDR3 has 16 amino acids. CDR3 DNA sequence: TGTGCCAGCAGCGTAGGATCGTCAAGCGCCACAGATACGCAGTATTTT. It yields the protein CASSVGSSSATDTQYF.

The rearrangement uses TRBV9 and TRBJ2-3, with 7 nucleotides matching TRBD1. The CDR3 consists of 12 residues. Germline V lookup: CDR1 SGDLS, CDR2 YYNGEE. V was clipped by 0 bases and J by 9 bases; unmatched bases: 1. CDR3 sequence reads: CASSVAQGTQYF. The CDR3, as DNA: TGTGCCAGCAGCGTAGCACAGGGGACGCAGTATTTT.

This clone was recorded a few times. The chain uses TRBV5-1 and TRBJ2-5; tentatively, D is TRBD2 (6 bases). CDR3 length: 11 amino acids. Germline CDR1 reads SGHRS; CDR2 reads YFSETQ. V was cut by 7 bases and J by 5 bases, with 9 bases left in between. The CDR3 DNA follows: TGCGCCAGCGCTCTAGCGGAGACCCAGTACTTC. Protein: CASALAETQYF.

This clone has a handful of counts. The chain is built from TRBV7-6 and TRBJ2-1, with 8 bases matching TRBD2. V trimming: 2 bases; J trimming: 5 bases; junction bases outside the gene matches: 5. The CDR3 totals 15 residues. Germline lookup yields CDR1 SGHVS and CDR2 FNYEAQ. CDR3 protein: CASSLRRGVNNEQFF. CDR3 sequence (DNA): TGTGCCAGCAGCTTAAGGCGGGGGGTTAACAATGAGCAGTTCTTC.

The chain carries TRBV18 and TRBJ1-1, with a weak D call TRBD1 (6 bases). The CDR3 sequence is 17 residues long. V was pared by 4 bases and J by 1 base, with 19 bases between. The germline CDR1 and CDR2 sequences are KGHSH and LQKENI. CDR3 DNA: TGTGCCAGCTCACTCAAATTGATGGGGGGCGAGAACACTGAAGCTTTCTTT. Amino acid sequence: CASSLKLMGGENTEAFF.

The chain is built from TRBV27 and TRBJ2-3, with D possibly being TRBD2 (5 bases). Germline V CDR1 and CDR2: MNHEY, SMNVEV (reference sequence). V was pared by 3 bases and J by 0 bases, with 7 bases between. The CDR3 runs 14 residues. CDR3 sequence reads: CASSLEASTDTQYF. The CDR3 DNA follows: TGTGCCAGCAGTTTGGAGGCAAGCACAGATACGCAGTATTTT.

The rearrangement joins TRBV15 to TRBJ2-7, with 9 bases identical to TRBD1. Per the germline V gene, CDR1 is LNHNV and CDR2 is YYDKDF (reference sequence). V was clipped by 5 bases and J by 4 bases; unmatched bases: 6. This CDR3 spans 14 amino acids. The DNA for the CDR3 is TGTGCCACCAGCGGGACAGGGTTTCCTTACGAGCAGTACTTC. Encoded protein: CATSGTGFPYEQYF.

This clone was detected only once. CDR3 DNA sequence: TGTGCCAGCAGCTTGACTGGGGGCGACTACGAGCAGTACTTC. It specifies CASSLTGGDYEQYF. V is TRBV5-6 and J is TRBJ2-7, with D possibly being TRBD1 (6 bases). CDR3 length equals 14 residues. Trimming pared 1 base from V and 3 bases from J, leaving 11 bases between. Germline CDR1 reads SGHDT; CDR2 reads YYEEEE. Full variable domain (missing parts from reference TRBV5-6 and TRBJ2-7): DAGVTQSPTHLIKTRGQQVTLRCSPKSGHDTVSWYQQALGQGPQFIFQYYEEEERQRGNFPDRFSGHQFPNYSSELNVNALLLGDSALYLCASSLTGGDYEQYFGPGTRLTVT.

The chain is built from TRBV10-2 and TRBJ2-3, with D possibly being TRBD1 (5 bases). This CDR3 has 15 residues. Germline loops: CDR1 WSHSY, CDR2 SAAADI. Deletions cut 0 bases from V and 0 bases from J, with 7 bases between. CDR3 in DNA: TGCGCCAGCAGTGAGTCGACAGCTAGCACAGATACGCAGTATTTT. Amino acid sequence: CASSESTASTDTQYF.

CDR3: CASRVGGTDYSPLHF. The CDR3 DNA reads as TGTGCCAGCAGGGTGGGAGGGACAGACTATTCACCCCTCCACTTT. This chain uses TRBV28 with TRBJ1-6; 7 positions match TRBD1. Unmatched junction bases numbered 10, after V lost 6 bases and J lost 8 bases. The CDR3 has 15 amino acids. Germline values: CDR1 MDHEN, CDR2 SYDVKM.

This sequence joins TRBV5-4 and TRBJ2-3; D is uncertain. The length of the CDR3 is 14 residues. Germline CDR1 reads SGHNT; CDR2 reads YYREEE (reference sequence). The germline V and J ends were trimmed by 0 bases and 5 bases, with 10 bases remaining between them. The CDR3 DNA is TGTGCCAGCAGCTTGGGGTCGTGGTTAGATACGCAGTATTTT. Translation: CASSLGSWLDTQYF. The full variable domain, in which reference TRBV5-4 and TRBJ2-3 provide the parts outside the CDR3, is ETGVTQSPTHLIKTRGQQVTLRCSSQSGHNTVSWYQQALGQGPQFIFQYYREEENGRGNFPPRFSGLQFPNYSSELNVNALELDDSALYLCASSLGSWLDTQYFGPGTRLTVL.

This chain links TRBV19 with TRBJ2-5; D gene uncertain. Per the germline V gene, CDR1 is LNHDA and CDR2 is SQIVND (reference sequence). There are 11 residues in the CDR3. V was pared by 3 bases and J by 4 bases, with 3 bases between. This CDR3 is CASSIRETQYF. DNA of the CDR3: TGTGCCAGTAGTATTCGAGAGACCCAGTACTTC.